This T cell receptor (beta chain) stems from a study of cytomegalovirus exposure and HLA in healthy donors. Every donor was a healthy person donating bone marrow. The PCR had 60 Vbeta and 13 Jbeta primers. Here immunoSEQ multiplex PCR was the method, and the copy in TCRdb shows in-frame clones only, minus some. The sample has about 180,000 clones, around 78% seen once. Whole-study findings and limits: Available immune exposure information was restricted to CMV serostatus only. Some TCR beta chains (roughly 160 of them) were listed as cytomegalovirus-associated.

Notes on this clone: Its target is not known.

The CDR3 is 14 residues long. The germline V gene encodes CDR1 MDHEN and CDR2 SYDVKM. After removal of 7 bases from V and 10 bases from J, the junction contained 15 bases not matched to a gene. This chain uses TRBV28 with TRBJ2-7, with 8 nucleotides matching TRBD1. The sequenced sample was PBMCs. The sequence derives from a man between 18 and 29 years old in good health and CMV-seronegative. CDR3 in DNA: TGTGCCAGCACCCGACCAGGACAGGGAAAGGAACAGTACTTC. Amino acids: CASTRPGQGKEQYF. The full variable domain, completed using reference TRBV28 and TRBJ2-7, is DVKVTQSSRYLVKRTGEKVFLECVQDMDHENMFWYRQDPGLGLRLIYFSYDVKMKEKGDIPEGYSVSREKKERFSLILESASTNQTSMYLCASTRPGQGKEQYFGPGTRLTVT.